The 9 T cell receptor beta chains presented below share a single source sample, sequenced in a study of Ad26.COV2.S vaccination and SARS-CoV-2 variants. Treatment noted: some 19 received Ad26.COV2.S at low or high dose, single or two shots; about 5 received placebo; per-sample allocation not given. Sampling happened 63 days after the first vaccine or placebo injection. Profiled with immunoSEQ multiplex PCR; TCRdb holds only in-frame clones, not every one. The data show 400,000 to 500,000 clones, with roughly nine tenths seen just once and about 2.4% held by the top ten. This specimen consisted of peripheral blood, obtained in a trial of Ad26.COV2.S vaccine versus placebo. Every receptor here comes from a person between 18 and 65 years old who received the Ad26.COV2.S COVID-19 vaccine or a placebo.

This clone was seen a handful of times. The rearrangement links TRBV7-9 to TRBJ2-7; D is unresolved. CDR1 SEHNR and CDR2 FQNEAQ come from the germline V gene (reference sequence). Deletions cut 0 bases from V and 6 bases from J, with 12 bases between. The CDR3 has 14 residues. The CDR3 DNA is TGTGCCAGCAGCTTAGCTGGGTTAGGGCGCGAGCAGTACTTC. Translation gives CASSLAGLGREQYF.

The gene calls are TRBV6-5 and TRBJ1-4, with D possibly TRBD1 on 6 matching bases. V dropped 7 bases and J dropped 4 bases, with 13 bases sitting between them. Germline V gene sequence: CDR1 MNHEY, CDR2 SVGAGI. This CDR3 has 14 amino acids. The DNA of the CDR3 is TGTGCCAGCATCCAAGACAGGCTTAATGAAAAACTGTTTTTT. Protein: CASIQDRLNEKLFF.

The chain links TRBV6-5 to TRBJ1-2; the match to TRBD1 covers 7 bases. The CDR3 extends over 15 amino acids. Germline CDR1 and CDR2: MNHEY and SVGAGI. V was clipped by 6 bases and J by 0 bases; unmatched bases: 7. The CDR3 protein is CASSGTEYSNYGYTF. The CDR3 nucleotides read TGTGCCAGCAGCGGGACAGAATATTCTAACTATGGCTACACCTTC.

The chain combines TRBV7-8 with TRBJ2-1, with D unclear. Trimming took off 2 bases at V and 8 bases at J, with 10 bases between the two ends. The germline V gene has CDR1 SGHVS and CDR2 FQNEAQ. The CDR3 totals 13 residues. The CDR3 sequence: CASSLKLTDEQFF. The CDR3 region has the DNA TGTGCCAGCAGCTTAAAATTAACAGATGAGCAGTTCTTC.

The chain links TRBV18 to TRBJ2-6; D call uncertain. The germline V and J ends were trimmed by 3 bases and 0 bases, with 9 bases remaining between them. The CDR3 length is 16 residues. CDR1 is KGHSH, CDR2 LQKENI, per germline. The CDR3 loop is CASSPRHFSGANVLTF. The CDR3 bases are TGTGCCAGCTCACCCCGACACTTCTCTGGGGCCAACGTCCTGACTTTC.

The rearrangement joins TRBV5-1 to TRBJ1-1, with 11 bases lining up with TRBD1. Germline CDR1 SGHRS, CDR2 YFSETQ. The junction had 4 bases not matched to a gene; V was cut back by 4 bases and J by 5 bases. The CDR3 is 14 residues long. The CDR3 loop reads CASSGTGGGTEAFF. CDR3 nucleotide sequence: TGCGCCAGCAGCGGGACAGGGGGTGGAACTGAAGCTTTCTTT.

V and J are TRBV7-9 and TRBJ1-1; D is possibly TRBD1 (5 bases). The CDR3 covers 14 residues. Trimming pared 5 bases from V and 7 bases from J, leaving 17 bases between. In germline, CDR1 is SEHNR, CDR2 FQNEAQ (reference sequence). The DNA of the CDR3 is TGTGCCAGCAGCGGCGGGACCTACCGGGGTGAAGCTTTCTTT. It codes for CASSGGTYRGEAFF.

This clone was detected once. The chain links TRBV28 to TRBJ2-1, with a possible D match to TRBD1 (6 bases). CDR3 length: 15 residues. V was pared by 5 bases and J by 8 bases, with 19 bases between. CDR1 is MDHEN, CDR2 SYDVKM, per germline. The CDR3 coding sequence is TGTGCCAGCAGTACAACAGGGAGAACCTTGGATGAGCAGTTCTTC. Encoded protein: CASSTTGRTLDEQFF.

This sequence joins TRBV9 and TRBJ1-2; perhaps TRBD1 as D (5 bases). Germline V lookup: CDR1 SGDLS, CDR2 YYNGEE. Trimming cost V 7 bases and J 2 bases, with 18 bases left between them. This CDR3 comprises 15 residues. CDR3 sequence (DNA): TGTGCCAGCCATCGTGGGGCGGGCTCAAACTATGGCTACACCTTC. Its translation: CASHRGAGSNYGYTF.